This T cell receptor beta chain was retrieved from a study of OX40 agonist ivuxolimab in advanced cancers. Whole-study context: The study treated patients with ivuxolimab, an agonistic anti-OX40 (CD134) antibody. Enrollees could have had prior anti-PD-1, anti-PD-L1 or anti-CTLA-4 therapy, which about 40% had received.

Sequencing was performed with immunoSEQ multiplex PCR; in TCRdb, only in-frame clones are kept and a portion is missing. Among approximately 50,000 clones listed, about 93% were seen once. Blood got drawn at baseline, again on cycle 4 day 1, and then on cycle 7 day 1. On this clone itself: What it binds is not known.

The CDR3 is made up of 14 amino acids. Germline CDR1 and CDR2: LGHNA and YSLEER. The V segment lost 4 bases and the J segment 3 bases; nucleotides outside the gene matches: 4. Findings of the study overall: Clonal expansion by week 6 occurred in CD4+ and CD8+ blood T cells (at 0.1 to 3.0 mg/kg).

The sample consisted of CD4+ or CD8+ T cells sorted from blood, taken in a trial of the OX40 agonist ivuxolimab. The chain joins TRBV4-3 to TRBJ2-7, with 9 bases that match TRBD1. The sequence was obtained from an adult with an advanced solid tumor such as melanoma, head and neck, liver or kidney cancer. The CDR3 spells CASSLGTGLYEQYF. CDR3 DNA: TGCGCCAGCAGCCTCGGGACAGGGCTCTACGAGCAGTACTTC.